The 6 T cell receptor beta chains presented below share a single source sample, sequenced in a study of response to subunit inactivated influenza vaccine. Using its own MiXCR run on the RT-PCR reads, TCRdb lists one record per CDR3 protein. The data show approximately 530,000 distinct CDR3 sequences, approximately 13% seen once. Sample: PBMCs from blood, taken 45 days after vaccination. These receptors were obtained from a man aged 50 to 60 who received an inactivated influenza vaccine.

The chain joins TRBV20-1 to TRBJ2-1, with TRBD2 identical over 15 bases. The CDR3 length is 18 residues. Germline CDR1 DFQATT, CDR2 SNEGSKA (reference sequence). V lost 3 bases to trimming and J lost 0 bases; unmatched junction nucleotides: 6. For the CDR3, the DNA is TGCAGTGCTAGGCCGGGACTAGCGGGAGGTAGCTCCTACAATGAGCAGTTCTTC. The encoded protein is CSARPGLAGGSSYNEQFF.

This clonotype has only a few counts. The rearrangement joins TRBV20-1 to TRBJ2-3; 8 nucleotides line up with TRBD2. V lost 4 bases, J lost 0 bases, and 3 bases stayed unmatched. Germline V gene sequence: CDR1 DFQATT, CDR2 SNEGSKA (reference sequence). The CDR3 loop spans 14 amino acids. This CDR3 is CSATSGSSTDTQYF. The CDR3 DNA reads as TGCAGTGCTACTAGCGGGTCCAGCACAGATACGCAGTATTTT.

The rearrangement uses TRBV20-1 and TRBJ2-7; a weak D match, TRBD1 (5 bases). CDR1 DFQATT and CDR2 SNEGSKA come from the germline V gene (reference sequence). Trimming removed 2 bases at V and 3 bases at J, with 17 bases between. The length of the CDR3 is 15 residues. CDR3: CSARSLDNGYYEQYF. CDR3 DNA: TGCAGTGCTAGAAGTCTGGACAATGGATACTACGAGCAGTACTTC.

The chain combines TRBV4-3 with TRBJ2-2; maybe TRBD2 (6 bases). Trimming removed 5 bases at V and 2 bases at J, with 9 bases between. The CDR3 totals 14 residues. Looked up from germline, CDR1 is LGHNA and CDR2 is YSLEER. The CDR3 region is CASSGRDNTGELFF. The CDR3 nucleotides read TGCGCCAGCAGCGGGCGGGACAACACCGGGGAGCTGTTTTTT.

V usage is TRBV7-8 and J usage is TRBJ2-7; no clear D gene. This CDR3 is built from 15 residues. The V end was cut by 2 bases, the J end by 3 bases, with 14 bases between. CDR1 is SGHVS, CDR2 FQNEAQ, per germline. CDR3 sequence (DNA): TGTGCCAGCAGCTTAAGTGAAGGGTCGGGCTACGAGCAGTACTTC. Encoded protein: CASSLSEGSGYEQYF.

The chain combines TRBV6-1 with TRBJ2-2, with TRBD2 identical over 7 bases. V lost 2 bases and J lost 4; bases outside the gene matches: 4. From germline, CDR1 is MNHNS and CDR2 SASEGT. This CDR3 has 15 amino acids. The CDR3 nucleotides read TGTGCCAGCAGTGAATGGGGGGGTGGCACCGGGGAGCTGTTTTTT. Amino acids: CASSEWGGGTGELFF.